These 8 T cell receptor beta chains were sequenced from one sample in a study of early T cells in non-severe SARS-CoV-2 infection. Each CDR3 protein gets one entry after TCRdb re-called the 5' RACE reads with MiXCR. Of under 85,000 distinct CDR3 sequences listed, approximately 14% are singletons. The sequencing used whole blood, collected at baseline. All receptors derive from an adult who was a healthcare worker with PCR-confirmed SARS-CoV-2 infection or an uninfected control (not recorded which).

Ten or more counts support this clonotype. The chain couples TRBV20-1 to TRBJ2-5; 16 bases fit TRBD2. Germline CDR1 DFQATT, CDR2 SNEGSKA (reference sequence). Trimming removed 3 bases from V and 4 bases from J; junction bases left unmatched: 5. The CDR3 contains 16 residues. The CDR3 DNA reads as TGCAGTGCTAGCCGTGGGACTAGCGGGAGGGGAGAGACCCAGTACTTC. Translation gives CSASRGTSGRGETQYF.

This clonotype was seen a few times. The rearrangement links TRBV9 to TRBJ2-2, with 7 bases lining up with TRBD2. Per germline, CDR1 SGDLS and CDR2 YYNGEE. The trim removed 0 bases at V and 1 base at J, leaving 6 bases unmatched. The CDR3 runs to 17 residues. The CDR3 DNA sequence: TGTGCCAGCAGCGTAGCATCTAGCGGAGGGAACACCGGGGAGCTGTTTTTT. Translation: CASSVASSGGNTGELFF.

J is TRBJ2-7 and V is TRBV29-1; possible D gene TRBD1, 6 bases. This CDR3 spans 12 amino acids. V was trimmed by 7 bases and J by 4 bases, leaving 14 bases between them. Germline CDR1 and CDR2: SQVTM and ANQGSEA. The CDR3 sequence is CSAQDSAYEQYF. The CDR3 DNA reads TGCAGCGCGCAGGACAGTGCGTACGAGCAGTACTTC.

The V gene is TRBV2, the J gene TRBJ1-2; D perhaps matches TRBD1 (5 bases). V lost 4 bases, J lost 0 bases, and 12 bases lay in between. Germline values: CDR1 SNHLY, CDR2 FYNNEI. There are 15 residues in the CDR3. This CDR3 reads CASSADRDSNYGYTF. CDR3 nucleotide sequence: TGTGCCAGCAGTGCCGACAGAGATTCTAACTATGGCTACACCTTC. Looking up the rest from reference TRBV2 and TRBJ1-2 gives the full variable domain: EPEVTQTPSHQVTQMGQEVILRCVPISNHLYFYWYRQILGQKVEFLVSFYNNEISEKSEIFDDQFSVERPDGSNFTLKIRSTKLEDSAMYFCASSADRDSNYGYTFGSGTRLTVV.

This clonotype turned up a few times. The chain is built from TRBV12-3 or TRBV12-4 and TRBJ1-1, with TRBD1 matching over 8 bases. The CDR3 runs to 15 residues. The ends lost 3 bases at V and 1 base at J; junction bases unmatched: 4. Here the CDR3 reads CASSLAGGANTEAFF. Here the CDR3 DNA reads TGTGCCAGCAGTTTGGCAGGGGGCGCGAACACTGAAGCTTTCTTT.

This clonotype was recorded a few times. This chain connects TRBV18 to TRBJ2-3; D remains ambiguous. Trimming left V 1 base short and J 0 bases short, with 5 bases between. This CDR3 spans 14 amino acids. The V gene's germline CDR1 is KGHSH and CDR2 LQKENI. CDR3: CASSPRDSTDTQYF. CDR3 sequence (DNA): TGTGCCAGCTCACCACGGGATAGCACAGATACGCAGTATTTT.

The CDR3 loop is CAIGGFGNEQFF. The CDR3 coding sequence is TGTGCCATCGGCGGTTTTGGGAATGAGCAGTTCTTC. This sequence joins TRBV24-1 and TRBJ2-1; D not resolved. V lost 11 bases and J 7 bases, leaving 14 bases between the germline ends. This CDR3 is built from 12 residues. Germline V lookup: CDR1 KGHDR, CDR2 SFDVKD.

In nucleotides, the CDR3 is TGTGCCAGCAGCCCCGTAGCGGGAGCGGGAACCGGGGAGCTGTTTTTT. As protein: CASSPVAGAGTGELFF. The J gene is TRBJ2-2, the V gene TRBV7-7, with 9 bases fitting TRBD2. V lost 5 bases and J lost 5; bases outside the gene matches: 9. This CDR3 region has 16 residues. Germline assignment: CDR1 SSHAT and CDR2 FNYEAQ (reference sequence).